The entry below gives a single T cell receptor beta chain sequence along with its context. Its target is not known. This sample is drawn from a study of post-analysis software for immune sequencing data. Study-wide points: F measure showed strong co-clustering of same-batch samples. With TRBV5-6, TRBV5-1 and TRBV20-1 included, about five TRBV segments were more frequent in patients than in controls.

Trimming cost V 6 bases and J 0 bases, with 24 bases left between them. CDR3 length: 19 residues. Each TCR beta cDNA library carried unique molecular identifiers. A single record per CDR3 protein comes from TCRdb applying MiXCR to the PCR reads. The data contain around 500,000 distinct CDR3 sequences, 34% of them singletons. The chain uses TRBV12-3 or TRBV12-4 and TRBJ2-1; the D gene is possibly TRBD2 (7 bases). The material sequenced was blood. The receptor was isolated from a girl aged 2-17 years with multiple sclerosis. For the CDR3, the DNA is TGTGCCAGCAGAAAATTCCGGGACGGGGGGCTGAGCTCCTACAATGAGCAGTTCTTC. Its protein product is CASRKFRDGGLSSYNEQFF.